A selection of T cell receptor beta chains follows, all from one sample in a study of cytomegalovirus exposure and HLA in healthy donors. The assay was immunoSEQ multiplex PCR, and TCRdb's table has in-frame clones only and misses some. The sample's table shows around 37,000 clones. Material: PBMCs. These TCRs come from a human donor in good health. CDR3s include the opening cysteine and the closing phenylalanine or tryptophan. Each record gives: V gene, J gene, clone size, D gene, CDR3 protein, CDR3 DNA. D genes are given only for firm matches. Size tells how often a clone was seen (once, few, many) or the class of an expanded clone, and some rows leave it out.

TRBV29-1,TRBJ2-7,.,.,CSVEGWGTSSSYEQYF,TGCAGCGTTGAGGGTTGGGGGACATCAAGCTCCTACGAGCAGTACTTC
TRBV6-1,TRBJ1-2,.,.,CASTPPGGLDGYTF,TGTGCCAGCACCCCCCCTGGTGGACTCGATGGCTACACCTTC
TRBV7-9,TRBJ2-5,.,TRBD2,CASSLARSGRHQETQYF,TGTGCCAGCAGCTTAGCTCGTAGCGGGCGTCACCAAGAGACCCAGTACTTC
TRBV7-3,TRBJ2-5,.,.,CASSSEAGQETQYF,TGTGCCAGCAGCTCGGAGGCGGGGCAAGAGACCCAGTACTTC
TRBV27,TRBJ1-1,.,.,CASSLIGQPEAFF,TGTGCCAGCAGTCTAATCGGACAGCCAGAAGCTTTCTTT
TRBV9,TRBJ2-3,.,TRBD2,CASSPPGTSGGTFTQYF,TGTGCCAGCAGCCCGCCCGGGACTAGCGGGGGGACCTTTACGCAGTATTTT
TRBV6-5,TRBJ1-1,.,TRBD1,CASRTGGRAFF,TGTGCCAGCAGAACAGGGGGCAGAGCTTTCTTT
TRBV5-6,TRBJ1-1,.,.,CASSLGLVREAFF,TGTGCCAGCAGCTTGGGACTCGTGCGTGAAGCTTTCTTT
TRBV6-5,TRBJ2-2,.,.,CDSSYSVAGELFF,TGTGACAGCAGTTACTCTGTAGCCGGGGAGCTGTTTTTT
TRBV5-4,TRBJ2-2,.,.,CASSLGGGPGELFF,TGTGCCAGCAGCTTGGGTGGGGGCCCCGGGGAGCTGTTTTTT
TRBV7-8,TRBJ2-5,.,.,CASSLGAGAGETQYF,TGTGCCAGCAGCCTAGGGGCGGGGGCCGGGGAGACCCAGTACTTC
TRBV7-9,TRBJ1-1,medium-sized,.,CASSLDKNTEAFF,TGTGCCAGCAGCTTAGACAAGAACACTGAAGCTTTCTTT
TRBV27,TRBJ1-4,.,TRBD1,CASSWGQGTSNEKLFF,TGTGCCAGCAGTTGGGGACAGGGAACGTCTAATGAAAAACTGTTTTTT
TRBV6-5,TRBJ1-6,.,.,CASCRSYNSPLHF,TGTGCCAGCTGTAGATCCTATAATTCACCCCTCCACTTT
TRBV27,TRBJ2-7,.,.,CASRRSRSEEQYF,TGTGCCAGCAGAAGATCCAGGTCTGAGGAGCAGTACTTC
TRBV21-1,TRBJ2-2,.,.,CASSIRDRANTGELFF,TGTGCCAGCAGCATCCGGGACAGGGCGAACACCGGGGAGCTGTTTTTT
TRBV27,TRBJ2-7,.,.,CASSKTTGYYEQYF,TGTGCCAGCAGTAAAACGACAGGATACTACGAGCAGTACTTC
TRBV6-1,TRBJ2-7,.,.,CASSDPGGSGYEQYF,TGTGCCAGCAGTGATCCGGGGGGCTCAGGGTACGAGCAGTACTTC
TRBV28,TRBJ2-1,.,.,CAVGGGYEQFF,TGTGCCGTCGGGGGAGGCTATGAGCAGTTCTTC
TRBV4-2,TRBJ2-7,.,.,CASSPGVNYEQYF,TGTGCCAGCAGCCCCGGGGTGAACTACGAGCAGTACTTC
TRBV7-2,TRBJ1-2,.,TRBD1,CASKPTGVGGYTF,TGTGCCAGCAAACCGACAGGGGTCGGCGGCTACACCTTC
TRBV9,TRBJ2-7,.,TRBD1,CASSVAQGAYEQYF,TGTGCCAGCAGCGTAGCACAGGGGGCCTACGAGCAGTACTTC
TRBV5-1,TRBJ2-2,.,TRBD1,CASSLRTGTNTGELFF,TGCGCCAGCAGCTTGAGGACAGGGACGAACACCGGGGAGCTGTTTTTT
TRBV2,TRBJ1-5,.,.,CASSGVNSNQPQHF,TGTGCCAGCAGTGGTGTCAATAGCAATCAGCCCCAGCATTTT
TRBV27,TRBJ2-5,.,TRBD2,CASSLLAGVGETQYF,TGTGCCAGCAGTTTACTGGCGGGGGTAGGAGAGACCCAGTACTTC
TRBV27,TRBJ1-2,.,.,CASYGRGSYTF,TGTGCCAGCTACGGGCGGGGGTCCTACACCTTC